This T cell receptor beta chain was sequenced in a study of memory CD4+ T cells and cytomegalovirus serostatus. Authors' processing steps: After removing out-of-frame reads, 2.3 million or so distinct TCRbeta sequences remained. The assay was immunoSEQ multiplex PCR, and TCRdb's table has in-frame clones only and misses some. Clone size and V and J calls were adopted from that table, with D and trimming inferred from the DNA. The sample includes under 75,000 clones, around three quarters of them seen just once. This clone was counted only a few times. The sort gate was single viable CD3+CD4+CD8-CD45RO+ cells for memory CD4+ T cells. This TCR was sampled from an adult in good health and CMV-seronegative. Some clones in this sample may be carry-over from other donors' samples. The specimen sequenced was memory CD4+ T cells from blood.

CDR3 DNA: TGTGCCAGCACCTCCAGCGGGATACCGAGCTCCTACAATGAGCAGTTCTTC. It specifies CASTSSGIPSSYNEQFF. V and J are TRBV28 and TRBJ2-1; 7 nucleotides match TRBD2. The CDR3 consists of 17 residues. The germline V gene has CDR1 MDHEN and CDR2 SYDVKM. The junction had 12 bases not matched to a gene; V was cut back by 7 bases and J by 0 bases.